The 8 T cell receptor beta chains presented below share a single source sample, sequenced in a study of T cells in Graves' hyperthyroidism and ophthalmopathy. Amplified TCR beta CDR3 regions came from RNA transcripts. TCR CDR3 underwent first-round RT-PCR with the HTBI primer set. MiXCR was run by TCRdb on the multiplex PCR reads, yielding one entry per CDR3 protein. The sample has about 400,000 distinct CDR3 sequences, 14% to 15% seen once. Sequencing was done on a sample of blood. These receptors all come from a woman aged 25 to 39 with Graves' hyperthyroidism.

The rearrangement uses TRBV30 and TRBJ2-1, with 11 positions matching TRBD2. The CDR3 spans 14 residues. V was pared by 5 bases and J by 8 bases, with 8 bases of the junction left unmatched. Germline CDR1 and CDR2: GTSNPN and SVGIG (reference sequence). The DNA for the CDR3 is TGTGCCTGGGGGTCTAGCGGGAGGTTCTATGAGCAGTTCTTC. This codes for CAWGSSGRFYEQFF.

This clonotype was counted between two and nine times. A junction boundary mismatches the germline segment, possibly from a read error. The chain couples TRBV30 to TRBJ1-2, with D maybe TRBD1 (5 bases). Germline loops: CDR1 GTSNPN, CDR2 SVGIG (reference sequence). This CDR3 has 15 amino acids. The CDR3 bases are TGTGCCTGGGTGCGCGATGGGACTTCGGGCTATGGCCACACCTTC. Translation: CAWVRDGTSGYGHTF. Using reference TRBV30 and TRBJ1-2 for the parts outside the CDR3, the full variable domain is SQTIHQWPATLVQPVGSPLSLECTVEGTSNPNLYWYRQAAGRGLQLLFYSVGIGQISSEVPQNLSASRPQDRQFILSSKKLLLSDSGFYLCAWVRDGTSGYGHTFGSGTRLTVV.

This clonotype was found many times. The chain couples TRBV20-1 to TRBJ2-1; no definite D call. Germline CDR1 and CDR2: DFQATT and SNEGSKA (reference sequence). The CDR3 runs 15 residues. V dropped 4 bases and J dropped 3 bases, with 16 bases sitting between them. The CDR3 reads CSAISPQAGYNEQFF. In DNA, the CDR3 is TGCAGTGCTATATCGCCCCAAGCTGGCTACAATGAGCAGTTCTTC.

This clonotype was counted at least ten times. V gene TRBV20-1 combines with J gene TRBJ2-3; D is uncertain. Germline CDR1 is DFQATT and CDR2 is SNEGSKA (reference sequence). Trimming removed 2 bases at V and 0 bases at J, with 15 bases between. The CDR3 is 16 amino acids. CDR3 DNA sequence: TGCAGTGCTAGAAGGGTCCGATCCTCTAGCACAGATACGCAGTATTTT. Amino acid sequence: CSARRVRSSSTDTQYF.

V and J are TRBV12-3 or TRBV12-4 and TRBJ1-2; possibly TRBD1 for D (5 bases). This CDR3 has 14 amino acids. V was cut by 6 bases and J by 2 bases, with 13 bases left in between. DNA for the CDR3: TGTGCCAGCAGCCCCGGAAAGGGGAACTATGGCTACACCTTC. Residues: CASSPGKGNYGYTF.

This clonotype was seen a few times. This chain connects TRBV19 to TRBJ2-1, with D possibly being TRBD2 (5 bases). CDR1 is LNHDA and CDR2 is SQIVND in the germline V gene (reference sequence). The CDR3 totals 15 residues. The V end lost 5 bases, the J end lost 2 bases, and 13 bases lay between the germline ends. The CDR3 DNA follows: TGTGCCAGTAGTCTAGCACTAAACACCTACAATGAGCAGTTCTTC. The encoded protein is CASSLALNTYNEQFF.

This clonotype was counted many times. This rearrangement joins TRBV20-1 to TRBJ2-1; D may be TRBD2 (5 bases). V dropped 3 bases and J dropped 3 bases, with 9 bases sitting between them. This CDR3 is built from 13 residues. The germline V gene encodes CDR1 DFQATT and CDR2 SNEGSKA (reference sequence). Here the CDR3 DNA reads TGCAGTGCTAGGTACGGGAACTACAATGAGCAGTTCTTC. This translates into CSARYGNYNEQFF.

This clonotype was counted a few times. The chain couples TRBV6-1 to TRBJ2-3; D possibly corresponds to TRBD2 (6 bases). Between the trimmed V and J ends, which lost 8 bases and 1 base, there was a span of 13 bases. The CDR3 runs 14 residues. From germline, CDR1 is MNHNS and CDR2 SASEGT. The CDR3 coding sequence is TGTGCCAGCTTGAGGGAGGTCGGCACAGATACGCAGTATTTT. Amino acids: CASLREVGTDTQYF.